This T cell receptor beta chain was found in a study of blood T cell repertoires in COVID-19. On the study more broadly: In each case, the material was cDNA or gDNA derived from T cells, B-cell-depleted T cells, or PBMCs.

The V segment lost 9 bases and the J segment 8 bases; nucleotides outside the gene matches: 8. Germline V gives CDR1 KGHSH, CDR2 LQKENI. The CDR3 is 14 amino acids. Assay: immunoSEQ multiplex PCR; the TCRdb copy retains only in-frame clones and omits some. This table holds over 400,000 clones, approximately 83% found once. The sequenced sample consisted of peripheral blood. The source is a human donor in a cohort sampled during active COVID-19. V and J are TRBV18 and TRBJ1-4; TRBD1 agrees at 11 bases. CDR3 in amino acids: CASYQDRGQEKLFF. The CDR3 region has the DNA TGTGCCAGTTATCAGGACAGGGGGCAAGAAAAACTGTTTTTT.